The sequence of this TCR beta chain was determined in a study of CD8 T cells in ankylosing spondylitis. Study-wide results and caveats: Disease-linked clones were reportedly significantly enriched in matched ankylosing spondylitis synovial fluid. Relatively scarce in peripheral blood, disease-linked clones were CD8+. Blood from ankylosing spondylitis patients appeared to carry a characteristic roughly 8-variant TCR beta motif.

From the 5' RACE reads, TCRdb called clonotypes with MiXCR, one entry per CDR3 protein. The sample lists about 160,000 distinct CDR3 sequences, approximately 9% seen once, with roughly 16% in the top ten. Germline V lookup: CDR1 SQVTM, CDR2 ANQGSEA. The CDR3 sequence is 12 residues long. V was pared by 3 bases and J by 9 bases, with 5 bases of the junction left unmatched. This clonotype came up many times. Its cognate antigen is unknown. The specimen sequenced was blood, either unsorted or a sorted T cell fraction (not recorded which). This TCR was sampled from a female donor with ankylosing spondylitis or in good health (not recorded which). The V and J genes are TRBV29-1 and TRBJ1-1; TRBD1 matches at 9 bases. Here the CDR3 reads CSVETGGVKAFF. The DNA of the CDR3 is TGCAGCGTTGAGACAGGGGGGGTGAAAGCTTTCTTT.